This T cell receptor beta chain was obtained from a study of post-analysis software for immune sequencing data. Study findings and constraints: There was significantly lower normalized Chao1 diversity in multiple sclerosis patients than in controls. With F measure, samples from one preparation batch clustered together strongly. Higher frequency in patients than in controls was seen for about five TRBV segments, with TRBV5-6, TRBV5-1 and TRBV20-1 among them.

A word on this clonotype: Its cognate antigen is unknown.

The TCR beta cDNA libraries carried unique molecular identifiers. Each batch of 1 to 10 million T cells produced hundreds of thousands of cDNA molecules. TCRdb re-analysed the PCR reads in MiXCR, keeping a single row per CDR3 protein. Among 450,000 to 700,000 distinct CDR3 sequences listed, about 40% were seen once. The CDR3 totals 16 residues. The V gene's germline CDR1 is DFQATT and CDR2 SNEGSKA (reference sequence). Trimming left V 0 bases short and J 2 bases short, with 16 bases between. The receptor comes from a girl aged 5 to 17 with multiple sclerosis. The specimen was blood. J is TRBJ2-5 and V is TRBV20-1; tentative D call: TRBD2 (6 bases). The CDR3 is CSARDAVGRPQETQYF. DNA of the CDR3: TGCAGTGCTAGAGATGCGGTAGGGAGGCCGCAAGAGACCCAGTACTTC.